The next 22 T cell receptor beta chains were all read from a single sample in a study of cytomegalovirus exposure and HLA in healthy donors. 13 Jbeta primers and 60 Vbeta primers were used for the PCR. Sequencing was performed with immunoSEQ multiplex PCR; in TCRdb, only in-frame clones are kept and a portion is missing. The sample has over 100,000 clones, roughly 75% seen once. Sequencing was done on a sample of PBMCs. These receptors were taken from a man aged 25 to 40 in good health and CMV-seronegative.

This CDR3 reads CAIKGTGSGDTQYF. The CDR3 bases are TGTGCCATCAAAGGGACAGGGAGCGGCGATACGCAGTATTTT. J is TRBJ2-3 and V is TRBV10-3; 9 nucleotides line up with TRBD1. This CDR3 has 14 residues. Looked up from germline, CDR1 is ENHRY and CDR2 is SYGVKD. After removal of 7 bases from V and 6 bases from J, the junction contained 8 bases not matched to a gene.

The V and J genes are TRBV9 and TRBJ2-7; D may be TRBD2 (5 bases). Trimming took 0 bases from V and 2 from J, leaving 15 bases between them. The length of the CDR3 is 16 residues. Looked up from germline, CDR1 is SGDLS and CDR2 is YYNGEE. The chain's CDR3 is CASSVGVGVLPYEQYF. As DNA, the CDR3 is TGTGCCAGCAGCGTAGGAGTGGGAGTTCTTCCCTACGAGCAGTACTTC.

This chain uses TRBV28 with TRBJ2-7; D is ambiguous. From germline, CDR1 is MDHEN and CDR2 SYDVKM. V dropped 6 bases and J dropped 2 bases, with 14 bases sitting between them. The CDR3 loop spans 14 amino acids. The CDR3 DNA follows: TGTGCCAGCAGCCAACCGGGTTTAGCCTACGAGCAGTACTTC. Translated, it gives CASSQPGLAYEQYF.

The chain is built from TRBV6-6 and TRBJ1-2; the match to TRBD1 covers 7 bases. Germline CDR1 reads MNHNY; CDR2 reads SVGAGI (reference sequence). Trimming at V came to 2 bases and at J to 3 bases, leaving 6 bases not matched to a gene. The CDR3 spans 15 residues. This CDR3 is CASSYPMGTDYGYTF. In DNA form, the CDR3 reads TGTGCCAGCAGTTACCCTATGGGGACAGACTATGGCTACACCTTC.

The chain carries TRBV4-1 and TRBJ1-2; TRBD1 matches at 7 bases. The length of the CDR3 is 15 residues. Trimming took 0 bases from V and 4 from J; bases not matched to a gene: 5. Germline-derived CDR1 and CDR2 are MGHRA and YSYEKL. The CDR3: CASSQDRGFSYGYTF. The CDR3 nucleotides read TGCGCCAGCAGCCAAGACAGGGGGTTTTCCTATGGCTACACCTTC.

The CDR3 here is CASSYGQTNYGYTF. The CDR3 DNA follows: TGTGCCAGCAGTTACGGACAGACAAACTATGGCTACACCTTC. The rearrangement links TRBV28 to TRBJ1-2; D might be TRBD1 (6 bases). V dropped 4 bases and J dropped 2 bases, with 11 bases sitting between them. Per germline, CDR1 MDHEN and CDR2 SYDVKM. The CDR3 loop spans 14 amino acids.

The V gene is TRBV2, the J gene TRBJ1-1; 7 nucleotides match TRBD1. J was trimmed by 0 bases and V by 8 bases; bases with no gene match: 9. Germline values: CDR1 SNHLY, CDR2 FYNNEI. The CDR3 extends over 15 amino acids. The CDR3 DNA reads as TGTGCCAGCGAACGATGGGACAGCTTGAACACTGAAGCTTTCTTT. Its protein is CASERWDSLNTEAFF.

This clone was picked up a small number of times. V usage is TRBV9 and J usage is TRBJ2-3, with 9 bases lining up with TRBD2. CDR1 and CDR2 from the germline V gene are SGDLS and YYNGEE. V gave up 5 bases and J gave up 3 bases; unmatched junction bases: 7. CDR3 length equals 15 residues. CDR3 protein: CASRREGRGTDTQYF. CDR3 bases: TGTGCCAGCAGGCGGGAGGGCCGCGGAACAGATACGCAGTATTTT.

The chain has TRBV6-5 and TRBJ2-5, with TRBD1 identical over 7 bases. The better agreement between TRBJ2-7 and the DNA end casts doubt on the J call. From germline, CDR1 is MNHEY and CDR2 SVGAGI. The CDR3 loop spans 15 amino acids. The CDR3 region has the DNA TGTGCCAGCAGTTACGACCGGACAGGTTTCTACGAGCAGTACTTC. The encoded protein is CASSYDRTGFYEQYF.

V gene TRBV6-1 combines with J gene TRBJ2-2; 8 bases align to TRBD1. V lost 2 bases and J lost 6; bases outside the gene matches: 5. CDR3 length: 15 amino acids. Germline V gene lookup returns CDR1 MNHNS and CDR2 SASEGT. CDR3 sequence (DNA): TGTGCCAGCAGTGAATTCAGGGGGCGGGCCGGGGAGCTGTTTTTT. Translated, it gives CASSEFRGRAGELFF.

This clone is medium-sized (0.01 to 0.1%). The rearrangement joins TRBV4-2 to TRBJ1-3, with 7 bases that match TRBD1. The germline V gene encodes CDR1 LGHNA and CDR2 YNFKEQ. After removal of 4 bases from V and 0 bases from J, the junction contained 6 bases not matched to a gene. The CDR3 is 16 residues long. The chain's CDR3 is CASSRDRVNSGNTIYF. DNA of the CDR3: TGTGCCAGCAGCCGAGACAGGGTGAACTCTGGAAACACCATATATTTT.

This sequence joins TRBV5-1 and TRBJ2-7; TRBD1 agrees at 11 bases. Trimming at V came to 4 bases and at J to 4 bases, leaving 4 bases not matched to a gene. The germline V gene encodes CDR1 SGHRS and CDR2 YFSETQ. The CDR3 contains 14 residues. The CDR3, as DNA: TGCGCCAGCAGCACCGGGACAGGGGGTTACGAGCAGTACTTC. It is translated as CASSTGTGGYEQYF.

The V and J genes are TRBV11-2 and TRBJ1-2; D gene uncertain. V shed 1 base and J shed 1 base, with 7 bases lying between them. Germline loops: CDR1 SGHAT, CDR2 FQNNGV. The CDR3 totals 14 residues. The CDR3 region is CASSLGYYNYGYTF. DNA for the CDR3: TGTGCCAGCAGCTTAGGTTACTATAACTATGGCTACACCTTC.

This chain joins TRBV19 and TRBJ2-2, with 8 positions matching TRBD1. Germline V gene data show CDR1 as LNHDA and CDR2 as SQIVND (reference sequence). The CDR3 extends over 14 amino acids. With 5 bases clipped from V and 5 bases from J, the junction kept 4 bases outside the gene matches. The CDR3: CASSGQGWTGELFF. The CDR3 DNA reads TGTGCCAGTAGTGGACAGGGTTGGACCGGGGAGCTGTTTTTT.

V and J are TRBV7-2 and TRBJ2-2; no firm D call. In germline, CDR1 is SGHTA, CDR2 FQGNSA. V was shortened by 1 base and J by 3 bases, with 9 bases between the two germline ends. The CDR3 consists of 15 residues. In DNA form, the CDR3 reads TGTGCCAGCAGCTTAGTTGAGTCCCACACCGGGGAGCTGTTTTTT. Its translation: CASSLVESHTGELFF.

This sequence joins TRBV28 and TRBJ1-4; 9 nucleotides match TRBD1. This CDR3 has 16 amino acids. Germline CDR1 reads MDHEN; CDR2 reads SYDVKM. Trimming at V came to 6 bases and at J to 5 bases, leaving 10 bases not matched to a gene. The CDR3 coding sequence is TGTGCCAGCAGCCAGTTTCCGGGACAGGGAAATGAAAAACTGTTTTTT. This translates into CASSQFPGQGNEKLFF.

The rearrangement links TRBV27 to TRBJ2-7; no definite D call. The CDR3 length is 11 residues. From germline, CDR1 is MNHEY and CDR2 SMNVEV (reference sequence). Trimming took 4 bases from V and 9 from J, leaving 10 bases between them. The CDR3 DNA is TGTGCCAGCAGTTCTGGCCCCGCGCAGTACTTC. This codes for CASSSGPAQYF.

This clone showed up just once. The CDR3 DNA reads TGTGCCAGCAGCCGGTTCGGGGGTCAAGAGACCCAGTACTTC. Its translation: CASSRFGGQETQYF. The V gene is TRBV7-2, the J gene TRBJ2-5, with D perhaps matching TRBD2 (6 bases). Germline loops: CDR1 SGHTA, CDR2 FQGNSA. The V gene lost 5 bases and the J gene lost 2 bases, with 12 bases spanning the gap. The CDR3 loop spans 14 amino acids.

The V call is TRBV7-2, the J call TRBJ2-5, with no clear D. This CDR3 has 11 residues. Germline V gene sequence: CDR1 SGHTA, CDR2 FQGNSA. Trimming removed 4 bases from V and 5 bases from J, with 5 bases in between. The CDR3 nucleotides are TGTGCCAGCAGCTCCAGGGAGACCCAGTACTTC. Translation: CASSSRETQYF. Looking up the rest from reference TRBV7-2 and TRBJ2-5 gives the full variable domain: GAGVSQSPSNKVTEKGKDVELRCDPISGHTALYWYRQSLGQGLEFLIYFQGNSAPDKSGLPSDRFSAERTGGSVSTLTIQRTQQEDSAVYLCASSSRETQYFGPGTRLLVL.

The gene calls are TRBV6-5 and TRBJ2-1; TRBD2 matches at 7 bases. CDR1 is MNHEY, CDR2 SVGAGI, per germline. Trimming took 2 bases from V and 6 from J; bases not matched to a gene: 7. The CDR3 totals 15 residues. The CDR3 coding sequence is TGTGCCAGCAGTTACATAACTAGCGTGGCCAATGAGCAGTTCTTC. Protein: CASSYITSVANEQFF.

The V call is TRBV6-6, the J call TRBJ1-2; D unresolved. The CDR3 extends over 14 amino acids. With 6 bases removed from V and 3 bases from J, the gap between germline ends came to 14 bases. Germline V lookup: CDR1 MNHNY, CDR2 SVGAGI (reference sequence). The CDR3 bases are TGTGCCAGCAGGTTCCGAGGGCGCGACTATGGCTACACCTTC. Its translation is CASRFRGRDYGYTF.

The V call is TRBV28, the J call TRBJ1-2; maybe TRBD1 (6 bases). Germline CDR1 reads MDHEN; CDR2 reads SYDVKM. Between the trimmed V and J ends, which lost 4 bases and 5 bases, there was a span of 11 bases. This CDR3 contains 13 residues. This CDR3 is CASSSPGQYGYTF. CDR3 in DNA: TGTGCCAGCAGTTCCCCCGGACAGTATGGCTACACCTTC.